The rows below give T cell receptor beta chains drawn from one sample of a study of blood T cells in healthy people across ages. From the 5' RACE reads, TCRdb called clonotypes with MiXCR, one entry per CDR3 protein. This sample carries more than 1.4 million distinct CDR3 sequences, around 39% of them seen once, and the ten largest clones take 6.5% to 10%. What was sequenced was blood. Receptor source: a woman aged 18 to 35 in good health. The CDR3 runs from the conserved cysteine through the conserved F or W. D genes are given only for firm matches. Expanded clones get a size class; other rows say once, few or many, or leave the size out.

clone_size: few; j_call: TRBJ2-1; v_call: TRBV5-1; d_call: -; cdr3_aa: CASSFRDQYRNEQFF; cdr3_nt: TGCGCCAGCAGCTTCCGGGACCAGTACCGCAATGAGCAGTTCTTC
clone_size: -; j_call: TRBJ2-5; v_call: TRBV5-1; d_call: TRBD1; cdr3_aa: CATSLGDRDMETQYF; cdr3_nt: TGCGCCACCAGCCTGGGGGACAGGGATATGGAGACCCAGTACTTC
clone_size: -; j_call: TRBJ2-2; v_call: TRBV10-3; d_call: TRBD2; cdr3_aa: CAISDDGGASQYTGELFF; cdr3_nt: TGTGCCATCAGTGACGACGGGGGGGCTTCTCAATACACCGGGGAGCTGTTTTTT
clone_size: few; j_call: TRBJ1-1; v_call: TRBV7-2; d_call: -; cdr3_aa: CASSAIQGMATEAFF; cdr3_nt: TGTGCCAGCAGCGCTATACAGGGAATGGCCACTGAAGCTTTCTTT
clone_size: many; j_call: TRBJ2-1; v_call: TRBV4-2; d_call: -; cdr3_aa: CASSQDWANEQFF; cdr3_nt: TGTGCCAGCAGCCAAGACTGGGCTAATGAGCAGTTCTTC
clone_size: -; j_call: TRBJ1-2; v_call: TRBV20-1; d_call: -; cdr3_aa: CSAEIQGHGYTF; cdr3_nt: TGCAGTGCAGAAATTCAGGGGCATGGCTACACCTTC
clone_size: -; j_call: TRBJ2-7; v_call: TRBV6-5; d_call: TRBD2; cdr3_aa: CASSYAGGNEQYF; cdr3_nt: TGTGCCAGCAGTTACGCGGGAGGGAACGAGCAGTACTTC
clone_size: -; j_call: TRBJ2-7; v_call: TRBV5-1; d_call: TRBD2; cdr3_aa: CASRSSGNSYEQYF; cdr3_nt: TGCGCCAGCAGGTCTAGCGGGAATTCCTACGAGCAGTACTTC
clone_size: -; j_call: TRBJ2-6; v_call: TRBV6-5; d_call: -; cdr3_aa: CASRVWASGANVLTF; cdr3_nt: TGTGCCAGCAGGGTGTGGGCTTCTGGGGCCAACGTCCTGACTTTC
clone_size: -; j_call: TRBJ2-7; v_call: TRBV6-2/TRBV6-3; d_call: TRBD2; cdr3_aa: CASSFNPGLANSYEQYF; cdr3_nt: TGTGCCAGCAGTTTTAACCCGGGACTAGCGAACTCCTACGAGCAGTACTTC
clone_size: few; j_call: TRBJ2-1; v_call: TRBV20-1; d_call: TRBD2; cdr3_aa: CSARTSGGNNEQFF; cdr3_nt: TGCAGTGCCCGGACTAGCGGGGGGAACAATGAGCAGTTCTTC
clone_size: -; j_call: TRBJ2-7; v_call: TRBV18; d_call: TRBD1; cdr3_aa: CASWPGTGFYEQYF; cdr3_nt: TGTGCCAGCTGGCCCGGGACAGGGTTCTACGAGCAGTACTTC
clone_size: few; j_call: TRBJ2-1; v_call: TRBV21-1; d_call: -; cdr3_aa: CASSKASQGARFVNEQFF; cdr3_nt: TGTGCCAGCAGCAAAGCCAGCCAGGGGGCCAGATTCGTCAATGAGCAGTTCTTC
clone_size: many; j_call: TRBJ2-7; v_call: TRBV20-1; d_call: TRBD2; cdr3_aa: CSASGGSSYEQYF; cdr3_nt: TGCAGTGCTAGCGGGGGGAGCTCCTACGAGCAGTACTTC
clone_size: -; j_call: TRBJ2-1; v_call: TRBV20-1; d_call: -; cdr3_aa: CSARDSLRGYNEQFF; cdr3_nt: TGCAGTGCTAGAGATTCTTTGAGGGGCTACAATGAGCAGTTCTTC
clone_size: -; j_call: TRBJ2-7; v_call: TRBV27; d_call: -; cdr3_aa: CASSTHSYEQYF; cdr3_nt: TGTGCCAGCAGTACCCACTCCTACGAGCAGTACTTC
clone_size: few; j_call: TRBJ2-1; v_call: TRBV7-6; d_call: -; cdr3_aa: CASSLQGGYNEQFF; cdr3_nt: TGTGCCAGCAGCTTACAGGGAGGTTACAATGAGCAGTTCTTC
clone_size: few; j_call: TRBJ2-7; v_call: TRBV4-1; d_call: TRBD2; cdr3_aa: CASSQETETSGRNEQYF; cdr3_nt: TGCGCCAGCAGCCAAGAGACCGAGACTAGCGGGAGAAACGAGCAGTACTTC
clone_size: -; j_call: TRBJ2-3; v_call: TRBV5-5; d_call: -; cdr3_aa: CASSFSGYPSTDTQYF; cdr3_nt: TGTGCCAGCAGCTTCTCGGGCTACCCTAGCACAGATACGCAGTATTTT
clone_size: -; j_call: TRBJ1-5; v_call: TRBV2; d_call: -; cdr3_aa: CASSLQGFHSSQPQHF; cdr3_nt: TGTGCCAGCAGCCTTCAAGGATTCCATAGCAGTCAGCCCCAGCATTTT
clone_size: -; j_call: TRBJ2-5; v_call: TRBV6-5; d_call: -; cdr3_aa: CASSIGGGLQETQYF; cdr3_nt: TGTGCCAGCAGCATCGGGGGAGGTCTCCAAGAGACCCAGTACTTC
clone_size: few; j_call: TRBJ2-3; v_call: TRBV10-3; d_call: -; cdr3_aa: CAPRTVGFGTQYF; cdr3_nt: TGTGCCCCGCGGACAGTGGGGTTTGGTACGCAGTATTTT
clone_size: few; j_call: TRBJ2-5; v_call: TRBV3-1; d_call: TRBD2; cdr3_aa: CASSPPGLAKETQYF; cdr3_nt: TGTGCCAGCAGCCCACCGGGACTAGCGAAAGAGACCCAGTACTTC
clone_size: -; j_call: TRBJ1-3; v_call: TRBV7-9; d_call: -; cdr3_aa: CASSVSDRGNTIYF; cdr3_nt: TGTGCCAGCAGCGTCAGCGACAGAGGAAACACCATATATTTT
clone_size: -; j_call: TRBJ2-3; v_call: TRBV4-1; d_call: -; cdr3_aa: CASSQDSWQGGTDTQYF; cdr3_nt: TGCGCCAGCAGCCAAGACTCGTGGCAAGGAGGCACAGATACGCAGTATTTT
clone_size: -; j_call: TRBJ1-2; v_call: TRBV21-1; d_call: -; cdr3_aa: CASSKLCRGGDGSDGYTF; cdr3_nt: TGTGCCAGCAGCAAATTGTGTCGAGGGGGTGACGGTTCCGATGGCTACACCTTC
clone_size: few; j_call: TRBJ1-1; v_call: TRBV12-3/TRBV12-4; d_call: -; cdr3_aa: CASSPHGGSDTEAFF; cdr3_nt: TGTGCCAGCAGCCCACACGGGGGGAGCGACACTGAAGCTTTCTTT
clone_size: -; j_call: TRBJ2-7; v_call: TRBV30; d_call: TRBD2; cdr3_aa: CAWGGGGTRYEQYF; cdr3_nt: TGTGCCTGGGGCGGCGGGGGGACCCGCTACGAGCAGTACTTC
clone_size: -; j_call: TRBJ2-1; v_call: TRBV5-1; d_call: TRBD2; cdr3_aa: CASSTSAGGGNEQFF; cdr3_nt: TGCGCCAGCAGCACATCAGCGGGAGGGGGCAATGAGCAGTTCTTC
clone_size: -; j_call: TRBJ2-2; v_call: TRBV3-1; d_call: -; cdr3_aa: CASSRAQGGNTGELFF; cdr3_nt: TGTGCCAGCAGCCGAGCGCAGGGGGGAAACACCGGGGAGCTGTTTTTT
clone_size: -; j_call: TRBJ2-7; v_call: TRBV30; d_call: -; cdr3_aa: CAWSVEAGHPDEQYF; cdr3_nt: TGTGCCTGGAGTGTAGAGGCAGGGCATCCAGACGAGCAGTACTTC
clone_size: few; j_call: TRBJ2-1; v_call: TRBV29-1; d_call: TRBD2; cdr3_aa: CSARVAGDNEQFF; cdr3_nt: TGCAGCGCCCGGGTGGCGGGGGACAATGAGCAGTTCTTC
clone_size: once; j_call: TRBJ2-7; v_call: TRBV7-2; d_call: -; cdr3_aa: CAIMVQPDSSCNEQYF; cdr3_nt: TGTGCCATCATGGTACAACCCGATAGCTCCTGCAATGAGCAGTACTTC
clone_size: -; j_call: TRBJ2-7; v_call: TRBV21-1; d_call: -; cdr3_aa: CASSKDLGPLYNEQYF; cdr3_nt: TGTGCCAGCAGCAAAGATTTGGGCCCTCTCTACAATGAGCAGTACTTC
clone_size: few; j_call: TRBJ1-1; v_call: TRBV14; d_call: -; cdr3_aa: CASSQGGGAFF; cdr3_nt: TGTGCCAGCAGCCAAGGAGGCGGGGCTTTCTTT
clone_size: -; j_call: TRBJ2-3; v_call: TRBV24-1; d_call: TRBD1; cdr3_aa: CATSDFRTGDTQYF; cdr3_nt: TGTGCCACCAGTGACTTTAGGACAGGAGATACGCAGTATTTT
clone_size: -; j_call: TRBJ2-5; v_call: TRBV7-9; d_call: -; cdr3_aa: CASMRGIGETQYF; cdr3_nt: TGTGCCAGCATGAGGGGGATAGGAGAGACCCAGTACTTC